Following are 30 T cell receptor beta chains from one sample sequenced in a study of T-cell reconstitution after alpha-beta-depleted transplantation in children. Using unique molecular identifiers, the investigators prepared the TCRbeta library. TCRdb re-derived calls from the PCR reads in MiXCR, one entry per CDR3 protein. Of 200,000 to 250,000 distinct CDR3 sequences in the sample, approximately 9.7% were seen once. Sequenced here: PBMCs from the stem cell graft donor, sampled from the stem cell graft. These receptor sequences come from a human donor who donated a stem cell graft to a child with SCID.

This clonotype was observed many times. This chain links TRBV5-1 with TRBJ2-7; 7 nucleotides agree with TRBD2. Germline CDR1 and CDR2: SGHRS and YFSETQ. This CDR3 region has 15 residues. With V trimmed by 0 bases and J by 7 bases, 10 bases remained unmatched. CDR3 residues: CASSLGLADYVEQYF. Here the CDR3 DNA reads TGCGCCAGCAGCTTGGGCCTAGCGGACTACGTGGAGCAGTACTTC.

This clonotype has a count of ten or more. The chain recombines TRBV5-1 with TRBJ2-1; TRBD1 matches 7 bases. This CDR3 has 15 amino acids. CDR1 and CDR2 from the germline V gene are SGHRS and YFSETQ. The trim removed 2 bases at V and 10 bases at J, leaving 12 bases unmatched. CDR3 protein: CASSLGDRELGEQFF. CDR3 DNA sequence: TGCGCCAGCAGCTTAGGCGACAGGGAGTTGGGCGAGCAGTTCTTC.

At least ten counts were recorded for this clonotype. In nucleotides, the CDR3 is TGCGCCAGCAGCTTGGCGGACAGGGTTACTTATGGCTACACCTTC. The encoded protein is CASSLADRVTYGYTF. The V and J genes are TRBV5-1 and TRBJ1-2, with TRBD1 identical over 8 bases. The CDR3 covers 15 residues. V lost 0 bases, J lost 5 bases, and 6 bases stayed unmatched. The V gene's germline CDR1 is SGHRS and CDR2 YFSETQ.

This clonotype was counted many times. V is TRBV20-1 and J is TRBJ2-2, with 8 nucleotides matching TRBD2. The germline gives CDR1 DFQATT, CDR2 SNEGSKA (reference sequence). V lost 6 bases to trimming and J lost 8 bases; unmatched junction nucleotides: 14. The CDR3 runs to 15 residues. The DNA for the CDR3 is TGCAGTGCGCCGTCTAGCGGGCACCTTTTAGGGGAGCTGTTTTTT. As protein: CSAPSSGHLLGELFF.

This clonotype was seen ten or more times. For the CDR3, the DNA is TGTGCCAGCAGTGACCACCTCGATCGGCCGAACACTGAAGCTTTCTTT. It encodes CASSDHLDRPNTEAFF. The chain is built from TRBV6-1 and TRBJ1-1; D ambiguous. Deletions cut 3 bases from V and 1 base from J, with 15 bases between. The CDR3 runs to 16 residues. In germline, CDR1 is MNHNS, CDR2 SASEGT.

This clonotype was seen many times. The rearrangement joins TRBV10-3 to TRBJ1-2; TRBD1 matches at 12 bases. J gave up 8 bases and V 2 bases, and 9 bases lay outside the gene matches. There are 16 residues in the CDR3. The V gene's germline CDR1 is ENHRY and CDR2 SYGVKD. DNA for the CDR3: TGTGCCATCAGTGAGATTCGGGGACAGGGGGCCCGAGGCTACACCTTC. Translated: CAISEIRGQGARGYTF.

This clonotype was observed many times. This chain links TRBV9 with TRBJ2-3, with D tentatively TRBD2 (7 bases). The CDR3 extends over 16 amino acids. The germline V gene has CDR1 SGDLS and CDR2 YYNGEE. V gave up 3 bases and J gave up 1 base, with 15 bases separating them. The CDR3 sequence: CASSEGGGHRTDTQYF. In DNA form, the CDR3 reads TGTGCCAGCAGCGAGGGAGGGGGACACCGCACAGATACGCAGTATTTT.

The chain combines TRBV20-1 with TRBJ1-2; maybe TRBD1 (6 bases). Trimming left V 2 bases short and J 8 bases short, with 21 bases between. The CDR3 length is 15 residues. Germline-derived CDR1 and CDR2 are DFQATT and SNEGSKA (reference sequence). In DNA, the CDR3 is TGCAGTGCTAGAATTCCCGGACAGTCCATCGGCGGCTACACCTTC. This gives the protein CSARIPGQSIGGYTF.

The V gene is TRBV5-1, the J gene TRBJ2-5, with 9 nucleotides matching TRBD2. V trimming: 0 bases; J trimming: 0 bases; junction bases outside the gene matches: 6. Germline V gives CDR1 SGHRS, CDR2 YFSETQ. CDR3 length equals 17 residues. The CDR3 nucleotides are TGCGCCAGCAGCTTGGGGCTAGCGGGGAGTAACCAAGAGACCCAGTACTTC. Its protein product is CASSLGLAGSNQETQYF.

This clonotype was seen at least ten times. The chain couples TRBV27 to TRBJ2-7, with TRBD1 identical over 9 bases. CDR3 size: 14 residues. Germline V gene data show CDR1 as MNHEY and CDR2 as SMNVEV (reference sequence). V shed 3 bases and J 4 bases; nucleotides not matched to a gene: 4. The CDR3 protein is CASSLGTGSYEQYF. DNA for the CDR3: TGTGCCAGCAGTTTGGGGACAGGGTCTTACGAGCAGTACTTC.

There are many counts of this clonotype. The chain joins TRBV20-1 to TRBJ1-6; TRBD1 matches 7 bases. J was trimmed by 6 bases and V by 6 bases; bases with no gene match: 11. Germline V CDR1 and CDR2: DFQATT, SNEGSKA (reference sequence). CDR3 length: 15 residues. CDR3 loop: CSALTGIASNSPLHF. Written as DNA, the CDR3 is TGCAGTGCCCTGACAGGGATTGCATCTAATTCACCCCTCCACTTT.

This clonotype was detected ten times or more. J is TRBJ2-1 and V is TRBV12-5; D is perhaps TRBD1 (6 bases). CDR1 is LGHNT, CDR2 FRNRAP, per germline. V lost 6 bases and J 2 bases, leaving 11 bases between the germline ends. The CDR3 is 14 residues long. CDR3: CASGVDRTYNEQFF. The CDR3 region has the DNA TGTGCTAGTGGGGTGGACAGAACCTACAATGAGCAGTTCTTC.

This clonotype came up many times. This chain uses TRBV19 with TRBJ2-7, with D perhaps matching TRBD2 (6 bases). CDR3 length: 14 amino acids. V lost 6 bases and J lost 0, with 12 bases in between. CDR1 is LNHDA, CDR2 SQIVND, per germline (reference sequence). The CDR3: CASSPAGSSYEQYF. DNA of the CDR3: TGTGCCAGTAGCCCAGCGGGTAGCTCCTACGAGCAGTACTTC.

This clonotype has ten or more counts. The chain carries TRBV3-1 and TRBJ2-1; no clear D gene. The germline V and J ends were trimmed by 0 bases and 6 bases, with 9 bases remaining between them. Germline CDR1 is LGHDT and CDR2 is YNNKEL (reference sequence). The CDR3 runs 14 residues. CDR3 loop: CASSQDPSSNEQFF. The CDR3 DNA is TGTGCCAGCAGCCAAGATCCTAGTAGCAATGAGCAGTTCTTC.

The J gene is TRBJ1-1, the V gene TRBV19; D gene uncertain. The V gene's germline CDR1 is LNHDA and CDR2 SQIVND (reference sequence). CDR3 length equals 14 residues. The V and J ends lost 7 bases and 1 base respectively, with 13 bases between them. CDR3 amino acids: CASKVGSTNTEAFF. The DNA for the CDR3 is TGTGCCAGTAAAGTGGGCAGCACGAACACTGAAGCTTTCTTT.

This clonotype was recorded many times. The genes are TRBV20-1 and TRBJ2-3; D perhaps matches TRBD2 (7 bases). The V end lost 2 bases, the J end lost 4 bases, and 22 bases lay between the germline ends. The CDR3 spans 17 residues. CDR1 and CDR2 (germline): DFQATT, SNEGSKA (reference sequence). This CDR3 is CSARRLGGRTRADTQYF. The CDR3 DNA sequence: TGCAGTGCTAGAAGGTTGGGGGGGCGCACCAGGGCAGATACGCAGTATTTT.

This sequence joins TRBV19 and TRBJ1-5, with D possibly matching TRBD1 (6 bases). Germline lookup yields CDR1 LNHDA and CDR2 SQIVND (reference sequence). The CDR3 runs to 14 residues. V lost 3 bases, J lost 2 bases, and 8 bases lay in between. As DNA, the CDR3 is TGTGCCAGTAGTATCGCAGGGGGCAATCAGCCCCAGCATTTT. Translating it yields CASSIAGGNQPQHF.

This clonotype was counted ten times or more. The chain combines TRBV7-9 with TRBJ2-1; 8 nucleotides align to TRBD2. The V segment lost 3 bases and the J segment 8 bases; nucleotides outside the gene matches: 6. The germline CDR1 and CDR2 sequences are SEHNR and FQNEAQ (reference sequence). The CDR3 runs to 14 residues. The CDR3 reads CASSLFGGGDEQFF. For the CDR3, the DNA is TGTGCCAGCAGCTTGTTCGGGGGGGGCGATGAGCAGTTCTTC.

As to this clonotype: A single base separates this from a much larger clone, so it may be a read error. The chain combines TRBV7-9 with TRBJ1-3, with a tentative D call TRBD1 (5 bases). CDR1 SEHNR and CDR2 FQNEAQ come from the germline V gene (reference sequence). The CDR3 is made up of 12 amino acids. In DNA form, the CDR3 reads TGTGCCAGCAGCTCCGAGGGGAACACCAAATATTTT. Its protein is CASSSEGNTKYF.

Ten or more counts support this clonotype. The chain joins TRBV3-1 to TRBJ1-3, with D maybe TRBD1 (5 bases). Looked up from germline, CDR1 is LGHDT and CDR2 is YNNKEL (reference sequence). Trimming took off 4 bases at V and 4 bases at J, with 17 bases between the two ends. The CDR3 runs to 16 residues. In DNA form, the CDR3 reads TGTGCCAGCAGCCCCCGAGTCCCAGGGTCAGGAAACACCATATATTTT. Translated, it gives CASSPRVPGSGNTIYF.

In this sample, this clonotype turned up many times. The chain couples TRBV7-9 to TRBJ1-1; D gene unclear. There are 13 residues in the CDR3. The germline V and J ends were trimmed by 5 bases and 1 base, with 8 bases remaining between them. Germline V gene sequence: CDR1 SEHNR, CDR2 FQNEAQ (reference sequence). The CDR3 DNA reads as TGTGCCAGCAGCAACAGCAGGAACACTGAAGCTTTCTTT. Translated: CASSNSRNTEAFF.

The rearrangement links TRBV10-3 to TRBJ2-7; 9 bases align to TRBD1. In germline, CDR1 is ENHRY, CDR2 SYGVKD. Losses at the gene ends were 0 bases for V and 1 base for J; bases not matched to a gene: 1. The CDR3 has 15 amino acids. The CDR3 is CAISESDRGSYEQYF. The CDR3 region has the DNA TGTGCCATCAGTGAGTCTGACAGGGGGTCCTACGAGCAGTACTTC.

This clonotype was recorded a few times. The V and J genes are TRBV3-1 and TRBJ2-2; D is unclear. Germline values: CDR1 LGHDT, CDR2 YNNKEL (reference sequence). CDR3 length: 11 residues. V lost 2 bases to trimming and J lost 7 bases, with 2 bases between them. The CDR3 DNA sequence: TGTGCCAGCAGCCAATTCGGGGAGCTGTTTTTT. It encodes CASSQFGELFF.

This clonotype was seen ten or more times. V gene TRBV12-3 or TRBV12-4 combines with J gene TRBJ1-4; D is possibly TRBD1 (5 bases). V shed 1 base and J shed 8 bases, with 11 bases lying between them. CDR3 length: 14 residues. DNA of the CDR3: TGTGCCAGCAGTTTAGGCCCAGGGAGAGAAAAACTGTTTTTT. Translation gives CASSLGPGREKLFF.

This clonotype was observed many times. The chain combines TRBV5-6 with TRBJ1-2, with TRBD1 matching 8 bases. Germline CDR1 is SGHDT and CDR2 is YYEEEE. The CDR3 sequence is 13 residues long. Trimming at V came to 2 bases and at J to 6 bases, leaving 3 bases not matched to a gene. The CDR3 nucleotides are TGTGCCAGCAGCTTTGAGACAGGGGATGGCTACACCTTC. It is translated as CASSFETGDGYTF.

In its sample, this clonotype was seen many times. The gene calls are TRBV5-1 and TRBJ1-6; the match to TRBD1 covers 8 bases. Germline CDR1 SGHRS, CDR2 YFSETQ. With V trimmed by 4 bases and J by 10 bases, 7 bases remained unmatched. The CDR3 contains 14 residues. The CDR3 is CASSPGQGESPLHF. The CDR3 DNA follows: TGCGCCAGCAGCCCCGGACAGGGCGAGTCACCCCTCCACTTT.

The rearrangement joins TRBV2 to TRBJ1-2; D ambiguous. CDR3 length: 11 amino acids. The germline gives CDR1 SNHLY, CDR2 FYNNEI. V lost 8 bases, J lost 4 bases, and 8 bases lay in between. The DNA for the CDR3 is TGTGCCAGCGGCGTAGGCTATGGCTACACCTTC. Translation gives CASGVGYGYTF.

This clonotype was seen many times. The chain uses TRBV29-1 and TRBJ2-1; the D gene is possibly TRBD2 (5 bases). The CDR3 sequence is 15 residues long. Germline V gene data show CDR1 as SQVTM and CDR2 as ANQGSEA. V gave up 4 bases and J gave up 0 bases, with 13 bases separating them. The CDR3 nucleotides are TGCAGCGTTGTTGGGGAGAAGAGCTCCTACAATGAGCAGTTCTTC. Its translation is CSVVGEKSSYNEQFF.

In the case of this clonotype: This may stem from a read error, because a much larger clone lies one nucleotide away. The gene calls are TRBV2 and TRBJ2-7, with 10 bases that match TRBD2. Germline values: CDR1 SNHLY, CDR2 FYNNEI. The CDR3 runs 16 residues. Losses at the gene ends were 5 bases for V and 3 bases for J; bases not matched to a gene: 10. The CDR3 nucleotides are TGTGCCAGCAGTCCCCTAGGAGCGGGGGGGCACTACGAGCAGTACTTC. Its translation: CASSPLGAGGHYEQYF.

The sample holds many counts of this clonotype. CDR3 protein: CAISDQQGPAKPQHF. The CDR3 region has the DNA TGTGCCATCAGTGATCAACAGGGTCCGGCTAAGCCCCAGCATTTT. The chain recombines TRBV10-3 with TRBJ1-5; D possibly corresponds to TRBD1 (6 bases). CDR1 is ENHRY, CDR2 SYGVKD, per germline. V was clipped by 3 bases and J by 8 bases, with 17 bases between them. CDR3 length: 15 residues.